This paragraph reports one TCR beta chain. This clonotype has at least ten counts. Its target antigen remains unknown. No base-level quality is on record; no much larger clone is a single base apart. Receptor libraries were prepared by RACE. Data came from a NextSeq 500. During library preparation, unique molecular identifiers were attached to individual cDNA molecules so that TCRs could be counted in a quantitative, reproducible way. Both TCR alpha and TCR beta chains were sequenced from each blood RNA sample. The authors' analysis ran thus. Samples had a median of 95,638 TCRs, with a range from roughly 20,000 to 690,600. V, J and CDR3 annotation of the TCR reads was carried out using the Decombinator software suite. To make PS versus PT1 abundance plots, every sample was subsampled to the same number of TCRs (28,000). Expanded TCRs were defined as absent before sensitization and observed at least eight times at the 2-week time point. The public reads were reprocessed in TCRdb via fastp at Q25 and MiXCR, keeping in-frame beta chains. CDR3 protein duplicates are merged, each entry listing the most common genes and DNA. In this record, the V and J calls reflect TCRdb's handling and not the investigators' own analysis. A total of about 270,000 distinct CDR3 sequences appear in this sample, 7.5% to 9% of them only once. More than 1% of the sample goes to the ten largest clones.

Via the germline V gene, CDR1 is SGDLS and CDR2 YYNGEE. The CDR3 contains 15 residues, cysteine and phenylalanine counted. The only DNA kept is the CDR3, 45 bases in frame from the first base. The germline V and J ends show losses of 4 bases and 1 base respectively, and no gene match explains 4 bases of the junction. The sample is drawn from a study of human T cells and chemical hapten exposure (dated by TCRdb to the early 2020s). At the level of the whole study: For sensitization, 2% DPC in acetone was applied to an approximately 2 cm by approximately 2 cm area of upper inner arm skin. Blood samples were taken from patients before sensitization (week 0) and then at 2, 6 and about 24 weeks after DPC sensitization. Alopecia areata with under or over 50% scalp involvement, alopecia totalis and alopecia universalis were represented in the patient cohort, which was mostly female. Patients additionally received weekly therapeutic DPC doses to the scalp throughout the roughly 26-week study period. Blood for TCR sequencing was provided by twenty-nine alopecia patients at one to four time points (pre-sensitization, 2, 6 and 24 weeks). Patch testing was performed on the upper back with Finn chambers containing 0.01% DPC, and the patch tests were scored after 6 days according to International Contact Dermatitis Research Group standards. Peripheral blood TCR repertoire changes were tracked in vivo in alopecia patients during primary and secondary sensitization to the hapten diphenylcyclopropenone (DPC). Libraries were pooled for sequencing, and variation in per-sample TCR yields was attributed mainly to small differences in library volumes within the pool. On the study overall, not on this receptor specifically: The number of PT1 expanded TCRs positively correlated with patch test score, significant at thresholds 8, 16 and 32 but not 4. Because all patients had alopecia, a presumed autoimmune disease, the immune response of the patients might differ from that of healthy individuals. Significantly more large CDR3 similarity clusters were formed by expanded TCRs than by pre-sensitization or healthy control sets, consistent with antigen-driven responses. The number of TCRs above 1 in 1000 frequency did not change with DPC sensitization; there was no evidence of global repertoire structure alterations. Repeated subsampling changed both the strength of the expansion versus patch-test correlation and the threshold at which the correlation became significant.

The time point label of this sample denotes: pre-sensitization, week 0. This sample's treatment or condition label indicates: therapeutic diphenylcyclopropenone sensitization with weekly scalp DPC. At every patch-test visit, the blood draw took place before the patch test was put on. Patients were eligible if aged 18 to 70, diagnosed with alopecia and judged suitable for DPC therapy, and pregnant patients were excluded. Total RNA was extracted from unfractionated whole blood collected in Tempus Blood RNA tubes. The sequence joins TRBV9 to TRBJ1-2, with TRBD1 identical over 10 junction bases. This specimen consisted of whole blood, obtained in connection with sensitization to the hapten diphenylcyclopropenone (DPC). This clonotype was sampled from a young man with alopecia areata. Some clones in this sample may be carry-over from other donors' samples. This receptor carries the CDR3 CASSTTGGGNYGYTF. The sequenced DNA: TGTGCCAGCAGCACGACAGGGGGCGGTAACTATGGCTACACCTTC.